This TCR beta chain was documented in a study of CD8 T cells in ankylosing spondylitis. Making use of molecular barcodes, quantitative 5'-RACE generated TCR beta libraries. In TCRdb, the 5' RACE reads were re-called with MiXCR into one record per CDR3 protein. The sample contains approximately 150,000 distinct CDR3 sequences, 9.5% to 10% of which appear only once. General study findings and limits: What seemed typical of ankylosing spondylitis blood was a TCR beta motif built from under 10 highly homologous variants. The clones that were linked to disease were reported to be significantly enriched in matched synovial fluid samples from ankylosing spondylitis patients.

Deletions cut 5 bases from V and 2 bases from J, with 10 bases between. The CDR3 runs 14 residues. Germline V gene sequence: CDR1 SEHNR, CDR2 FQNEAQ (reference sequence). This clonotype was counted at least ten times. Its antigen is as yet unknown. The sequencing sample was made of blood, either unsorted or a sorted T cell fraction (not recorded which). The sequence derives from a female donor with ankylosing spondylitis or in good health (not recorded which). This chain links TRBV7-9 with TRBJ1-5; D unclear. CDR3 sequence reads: CASSLPGGNQPQHF. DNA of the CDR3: TGTGCCAGCAGCCTGCCGGGTGGCAATCAGCCCCAGCATTTT.